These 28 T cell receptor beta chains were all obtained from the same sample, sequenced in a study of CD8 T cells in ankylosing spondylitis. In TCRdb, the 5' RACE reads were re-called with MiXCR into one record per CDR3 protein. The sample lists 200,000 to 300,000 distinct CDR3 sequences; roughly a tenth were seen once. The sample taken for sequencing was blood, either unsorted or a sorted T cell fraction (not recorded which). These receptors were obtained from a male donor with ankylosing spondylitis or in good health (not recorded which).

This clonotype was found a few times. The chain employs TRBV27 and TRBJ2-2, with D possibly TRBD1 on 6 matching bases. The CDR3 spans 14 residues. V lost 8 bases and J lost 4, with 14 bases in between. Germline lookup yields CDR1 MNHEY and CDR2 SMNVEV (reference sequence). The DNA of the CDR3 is TGTGCCAGCCACCCAGGGGTGGGCACCGGGGAGCTGTTTTTT. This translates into CASHPGVGTGELFF.

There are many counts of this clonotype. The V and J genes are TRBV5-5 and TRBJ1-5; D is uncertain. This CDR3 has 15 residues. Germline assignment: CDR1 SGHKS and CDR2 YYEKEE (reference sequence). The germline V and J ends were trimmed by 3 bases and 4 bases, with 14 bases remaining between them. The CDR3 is CASSSLGLLNQPQHF. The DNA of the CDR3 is TGTGCCAGCAGCTCGCTGGGTCTCCTTAATCAGCCCCAGCATTTT.

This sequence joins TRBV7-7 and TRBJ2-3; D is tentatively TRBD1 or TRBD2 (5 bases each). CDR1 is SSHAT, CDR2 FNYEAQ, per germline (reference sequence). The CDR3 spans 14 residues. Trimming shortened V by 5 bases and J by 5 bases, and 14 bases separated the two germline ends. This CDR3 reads CASSLSLGEDTQYF. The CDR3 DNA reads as TGTGCCAGCAGCCTTAGCCTGGGGGAAGATACGCAGTATTTT.

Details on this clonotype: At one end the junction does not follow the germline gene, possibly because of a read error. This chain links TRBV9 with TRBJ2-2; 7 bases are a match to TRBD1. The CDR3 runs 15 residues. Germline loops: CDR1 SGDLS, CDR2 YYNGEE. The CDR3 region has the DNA TGTGCCGGCAGACCCGGGACAGAAAGCACCGGAGAGCTGTTTTTT. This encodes CAGRPGTESTGELFF.

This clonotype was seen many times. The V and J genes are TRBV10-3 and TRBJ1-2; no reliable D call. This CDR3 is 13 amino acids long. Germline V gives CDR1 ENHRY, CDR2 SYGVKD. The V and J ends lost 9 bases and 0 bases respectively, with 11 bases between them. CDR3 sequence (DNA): TGTGCCATGACTCAAAGTGCTAACTATGGCTACACCTTC. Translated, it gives CAMTQSANYGYTF.

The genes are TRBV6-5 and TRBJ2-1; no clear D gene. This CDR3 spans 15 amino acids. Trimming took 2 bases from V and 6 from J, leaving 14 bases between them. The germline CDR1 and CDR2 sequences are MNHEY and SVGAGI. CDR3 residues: CASSYGILKVNEQFF. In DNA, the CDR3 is TGTGCCAGCAGTTACGGCATCCTGAAAGTCAATGAGCAGTTCTTC.

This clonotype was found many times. The CDR3 reads CATQREYTDTQYF. Here the CDR3 DNA reads TGTGCCACCCAGCGGGAGTACACAGATACGCAGTATTTT. The chain couples TRBV24-1 to TRBJ2-3; TRBD2 agrees at 8 bases. Trimming took 9 bases from V and 2 from J; bases not matched to a gene: 3. The CDR3 loop spans 13 amino acids. CDR1 KGHDR and CDR2 SFDVKD come from the germline V gene.

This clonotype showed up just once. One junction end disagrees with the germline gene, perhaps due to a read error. The CDR3 here is CANSLAELNSGGYTF. In DNA, the CDR3 is TGTGCCAACAGCTTAGCGGAGCTCAACAGCGGTGGCTACACCTTC. The chain joins TRBV7-9 to TRBJ1-2; no firm D call. The CDR3 spans 15 residues. CDR1 is SEHNR, CDR2 FQNEAQ, per germline (reference sequence).

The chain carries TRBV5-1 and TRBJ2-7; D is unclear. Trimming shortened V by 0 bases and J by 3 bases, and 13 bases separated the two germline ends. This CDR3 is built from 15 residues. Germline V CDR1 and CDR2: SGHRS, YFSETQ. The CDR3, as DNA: TGCGCCAGCAGCTTGGATGCCGCGGCGGTCTACGAGCAGTACTTC. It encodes CASSLDAAAVYEQYF.

CDR3 protein: CAWSVSRTALGTDTQYF. In DNA, the CDR3 is TGTGCCTGGAGTGTAAGCCGCACAGCCTTGGGCACAGATACGCAGTATTTT. This chain connects TRBV30 to TRBJ2-3, with D unclear. This CDR3 spans 17 amino acids. Per the germline V gene, CDR1 is GTSNPN and CDR2 is SVGIG (reference sequence). Trimming removed 0 bases at V and 1 base at J, with 17 bases between.

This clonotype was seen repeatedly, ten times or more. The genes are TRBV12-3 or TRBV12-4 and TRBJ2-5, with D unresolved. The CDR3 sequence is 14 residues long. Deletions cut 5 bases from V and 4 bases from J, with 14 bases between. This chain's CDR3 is CASSIGPLGETQYF. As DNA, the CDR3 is TGTGCCAGCAGTATTGGACCTCTTGGAGAGACCCAGTACTTC.

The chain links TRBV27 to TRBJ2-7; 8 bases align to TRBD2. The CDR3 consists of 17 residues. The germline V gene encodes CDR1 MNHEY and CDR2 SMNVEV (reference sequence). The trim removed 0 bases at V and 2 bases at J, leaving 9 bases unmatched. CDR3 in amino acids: CASSLSGGGGLTYEQYF. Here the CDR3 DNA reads TGTGCCAGCAGTTTATCCGGTGGCGGGGGGCTAACCTACGAGCAGTACTTC.

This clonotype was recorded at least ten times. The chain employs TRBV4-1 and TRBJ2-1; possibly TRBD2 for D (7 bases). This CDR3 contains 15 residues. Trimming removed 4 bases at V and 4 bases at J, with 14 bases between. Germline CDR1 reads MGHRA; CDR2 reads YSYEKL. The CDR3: CASSPGGPGYNEQFF. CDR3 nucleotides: TGCGCCAGCAGCCCCGGGGGGCCGGGGTACAATGAGCAGTTCTTC.

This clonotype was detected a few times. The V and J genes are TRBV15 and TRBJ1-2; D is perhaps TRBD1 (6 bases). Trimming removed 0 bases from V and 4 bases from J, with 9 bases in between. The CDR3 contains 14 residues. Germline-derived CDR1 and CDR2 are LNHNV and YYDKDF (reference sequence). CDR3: CATSREGGGYGYTF. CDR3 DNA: TGTGCCACCAGCAGAGAAGGGGGGGGCTATGGCTACACCTTC.

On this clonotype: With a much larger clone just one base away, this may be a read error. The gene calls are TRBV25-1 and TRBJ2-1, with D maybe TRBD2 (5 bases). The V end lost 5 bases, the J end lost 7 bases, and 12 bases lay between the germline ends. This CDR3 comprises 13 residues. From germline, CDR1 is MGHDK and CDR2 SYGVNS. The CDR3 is CASSPLGDNEQFF. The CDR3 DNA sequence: TGTGCCAGCAGTCCCCTCGGGGATAATGAGCAGTTCTTC.

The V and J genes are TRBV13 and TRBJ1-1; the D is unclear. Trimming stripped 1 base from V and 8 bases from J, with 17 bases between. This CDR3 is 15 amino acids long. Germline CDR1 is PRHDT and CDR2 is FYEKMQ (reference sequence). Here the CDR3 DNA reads TGTGCCAGCAGCTTAGTATCGGGCCTTTCTCACGAAGCTTTCTTT. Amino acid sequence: CASSLVSGLSHEAFF.

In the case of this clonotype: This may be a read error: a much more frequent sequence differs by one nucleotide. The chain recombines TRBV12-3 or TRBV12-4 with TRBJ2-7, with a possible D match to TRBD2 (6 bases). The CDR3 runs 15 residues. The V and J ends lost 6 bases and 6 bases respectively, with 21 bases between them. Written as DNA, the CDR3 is TGTGCCAGCAGCCCCAGCGAGAGGGGAGGACGCGAGCAGTACTTC. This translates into CASSPSERGGREQYF.

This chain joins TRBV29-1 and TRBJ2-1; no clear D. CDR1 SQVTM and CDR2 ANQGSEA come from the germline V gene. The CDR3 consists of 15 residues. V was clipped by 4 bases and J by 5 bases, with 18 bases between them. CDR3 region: CSVGHRAYYNNEQFF. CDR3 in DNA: TGCAGCGTTGGCCACCGGGCCTACTACAACAATGAGCAGTTCTTC.

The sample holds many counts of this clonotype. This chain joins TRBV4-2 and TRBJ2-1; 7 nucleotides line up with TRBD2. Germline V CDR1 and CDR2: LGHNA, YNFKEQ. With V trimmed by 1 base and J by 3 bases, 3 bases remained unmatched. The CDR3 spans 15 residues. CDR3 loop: CASSQVGGSYNEQFF. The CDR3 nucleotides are TGTGCCAGCAGCCAAGTCGGCGGGAGCTACAATGAGCAGTTCTTC.

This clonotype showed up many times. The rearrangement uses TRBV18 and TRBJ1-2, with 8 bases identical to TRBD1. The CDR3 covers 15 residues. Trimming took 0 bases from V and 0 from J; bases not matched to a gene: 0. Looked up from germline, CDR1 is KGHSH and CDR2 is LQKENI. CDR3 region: CASSPPGQANYGYTF. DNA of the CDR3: TGTGCCAGCTCACCACCGGGACAGGCTAACTATGGCTACACCTTC.

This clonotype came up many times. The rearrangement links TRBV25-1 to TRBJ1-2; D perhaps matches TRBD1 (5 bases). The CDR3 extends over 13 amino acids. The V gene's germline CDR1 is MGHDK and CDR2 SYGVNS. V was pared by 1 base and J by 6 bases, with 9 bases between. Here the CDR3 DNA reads TGTGCCAGCAGTGAATCAGGGCTGGATGGCTACACCTTC. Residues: CASSESGLDGYTF.

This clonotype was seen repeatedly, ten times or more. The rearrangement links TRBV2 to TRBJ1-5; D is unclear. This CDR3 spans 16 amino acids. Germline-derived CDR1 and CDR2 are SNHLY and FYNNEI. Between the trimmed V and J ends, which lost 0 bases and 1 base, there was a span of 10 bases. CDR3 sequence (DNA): TGTGCCAGCAGTGAAGCGGGTTTTATGAGCAATCAGCCCCAGCATTTT. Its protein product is CASSEAGFMSNQPQHF.

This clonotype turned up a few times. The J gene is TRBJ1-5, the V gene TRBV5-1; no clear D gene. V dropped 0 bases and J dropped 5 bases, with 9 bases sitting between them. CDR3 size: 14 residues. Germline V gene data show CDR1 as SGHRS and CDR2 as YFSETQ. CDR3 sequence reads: CASSLGDPHQPQHF. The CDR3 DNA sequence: TGCGCCAGCAGCTTGGGTGACCCCCATCAGCCCCAGCATTTT.

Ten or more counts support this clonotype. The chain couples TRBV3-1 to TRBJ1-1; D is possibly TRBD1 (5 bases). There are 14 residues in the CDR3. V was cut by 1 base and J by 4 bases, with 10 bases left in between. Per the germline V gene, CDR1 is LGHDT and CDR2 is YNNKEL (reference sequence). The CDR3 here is CASSQVSGRTEAFF. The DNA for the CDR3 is TGTGCCAGCAGCCAAGTTTCAGGGCGCACTGAAGCTTTCTTT.

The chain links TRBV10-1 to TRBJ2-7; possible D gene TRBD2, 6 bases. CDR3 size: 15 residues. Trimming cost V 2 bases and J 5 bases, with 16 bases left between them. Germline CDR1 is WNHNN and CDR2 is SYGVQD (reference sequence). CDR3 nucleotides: TGCGCCAGCAGTGAGGGGGGAGGCCCAACCGACGAGCAGTACTTC. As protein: CASSEGGGPTDEQYF.

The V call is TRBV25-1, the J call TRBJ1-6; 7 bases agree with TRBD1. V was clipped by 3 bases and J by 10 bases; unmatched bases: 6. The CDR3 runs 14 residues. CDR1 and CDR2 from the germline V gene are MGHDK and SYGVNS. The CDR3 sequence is CASSETGLGSPLHF. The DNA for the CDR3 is TGTGCCAGCAGTGAGACAGGGCTTGGATCACCCCTCCACTTT.

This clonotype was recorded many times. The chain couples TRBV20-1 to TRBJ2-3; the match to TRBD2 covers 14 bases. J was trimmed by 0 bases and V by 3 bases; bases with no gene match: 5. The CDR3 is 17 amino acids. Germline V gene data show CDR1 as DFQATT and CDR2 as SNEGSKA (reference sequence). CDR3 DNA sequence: TGCAGTGCTAGTAGACTAGCGGGGGGGGCTAGCACAGATACGCAGTATTTT. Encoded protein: CSASRLAGGASTDTQYF.

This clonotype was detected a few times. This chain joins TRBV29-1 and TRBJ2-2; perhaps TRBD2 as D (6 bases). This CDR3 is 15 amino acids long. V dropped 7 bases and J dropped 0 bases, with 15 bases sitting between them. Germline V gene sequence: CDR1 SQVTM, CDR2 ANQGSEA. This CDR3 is CSAVLLASNTGELFF. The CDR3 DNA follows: TGCAGCGCCGTCCTACTAGCCTCGAACACCGGGGAGCTGTTTTTT.